The clone carrying this TCR beta chain was found once. This sample was taken from a study of control samples from healthy donors and cancer patients. The table came from immunoSEQ multiplex PCR; TCRdb's copy has only in-frame clones and leaves some out. Found here are roughly 450,000 clones, about nine tenths of them singletons; the top ten hold 5% to 8%. The CDR3 contains 14 residues. Trimming pared 3 bases from V and 6 bases from J, leaving 12 bases between. CDR1 ENHRY and CDR2 SYGVKD come from the germline V gene. The chain carries TRBV10-3 and TRBJ2-1; no clear D. The TCR comes from a middle-aged man with head and neck cancer. The specimen sequenced was PBMCs. As DNA, the CDR3 is TGTGCCATCAGTGACCCGAGGCCCCTCAATGAGCAGTTCTTC. It yields the protein CAISDPRPLNEQFF.